A single T cell receptor (beta chain) is shown here with its context. This specimen belongs to a study of T cells in Graves' hyperthyroidism and ophthalmopathy. TCR beta CDR3 sequences were amplified from RNA transcripts. The HTBI set primed first-round TCR CDR3 RT-PCR. TCRdb independently ran MiXCR on the multiplex PCR reads; one entry per CDR3 protein. Here the sample spans 400,000 to 600,000 distinct CDR3 sequences, about a fifth being singletons. The CDR3 is 11 amino acids. Germline CDR1 GTSNPN, CDR2 SVGIG (reference sequence). With 3 bases removed from V and 3 bases from J, the gap between germline ends came to 6 bases.

The chain joins TRBV30 to TRBJ2-7; D is unresolved. The sample taken for sequencing was blood. This receptor was taken from a man between 18 and 29 years old with Graves' hyperthyroidism. The DNA for the CDR3 is TGTGCCTGGAGACGATTCTACGAGCAGTACTTC. Amino acid sequence: CAWRRFYEQYF.